Presented here are 27 T cell receptor beta chains from one specimen sequenced in a study of cytomegalovirus exposure and HLA in healthy donors. PCR was performed using 60 Vbeta and 13 Jbeta primers. Sequencing used immunoSEQ multiplex PCR; TCRdb keeps in-frame clones, though not all of them. In the table there are roughly 70,000 clones, around 72% of which are singletons. The sample consisted of PBMCs. These receptors all stem from a male donor in good health and CMV-seropositive.

The gene calls are TRBV7-6 and TRBJ2-2; 7 bases fit TRBD1. CDR1 SGHVS and CDR2 FNYEAQ come from the germline V gene. The V gene end was trimmed by 5 bases and the J gene end by 8 bases; junction bases not matched to a gene: 5. The CDR3 is made up of 13 amino acids. The CDR3 DNA sequence: TGTGCCAGCAGCGACAGGGATCTGGGGGAGCTGTTTTTT. Amino acid sequence: CASSDRDLGELFF.

The table lists this clone with a few counts. CDR3 sequence reads: CASSEEGVGADTQYF. The CDR3, as DNA: TGTGCCAGCAGTGAAGAAGGGGTTGGTGCAGATACGCAGTATTTT. This chain links TRBV2 with TRBJ2-3; the D gene is possibly TRBD1 (5 bases). Germline CDR1 and CDR2: SNHLY and FYNNEI. V lost 1 base and J lost 4, with 12 bases in between. The CDR3 sequence is 15 residues long.

In this sample, this clone turned up a few times. V is TRBV7-9 and J is TRBJ1-1, with D hard to call. V lost 3 bases and J lost 0, with 11 bases in between. The CDR3 length is 15 residues. From germline, CDR1 is SEHNR and CDR2 FQNEAQ (reference sequence). The CDR3 coding sequence is TGTGCCAGCAGCTTCGGTAACCTCATGAACACTGAAGCTTTCTTT. As protein: CASSFGNLMNTEAFF.

V is TRBV2 and J is TRBJ1-4; 11 bases line up with TRBD1. The CDR3 has 13 residues. Per the germline V gene, CDR1 is SNHLY and CDR2 is FYNNEI. V was clipped by 6 bases and J by 8 bases; unmatched bases: 2. CDR3 loop: CASRGTGGEKLFF. CDR3 DNA: TGTGCCAGCAGGGGGACAGGGGGGGAAAAACTGTTTTTT.

This chain uses TRBV4-1 with TRBJ1-2; D remains unclear. Trimming removed 2 bases from V and 4 bases from J, with 14 bases in between. The CDR3 contains 15 residues. Germline V gives CDR1 MGHRA, CDR2 YSYEKL. CDR3 coding DNA: TGCGCCAGCAGCCAAAGTTCCTCCACAGCCTATGGCTACACCTTC. Protein: CASSQSSSTAYGYTF.

This clone was counted a single time. This chain connects TRBV11-3 to TRBJ2-1; 14 nucleotides align to TRBD2. The trim removed 4 bases at V and 10 bases at J, leaving 9 bases unmatched. CDR1 and CDR2 from the germline V gene are SGHNT and YENEEA. CDR3 size: 16 residues. The CDR3 spells CASSYYGTSGREEQFF. The DNA of the CDR3 is TGTGCCAGCAGCTATTACGGGACTAGCGGGAGAGAAGAGCAGTTCTTC.

The rearrangement joins TRBV5-1 to TRBJ2-1; 9 nucleotides align to TRBD2. The CDR3 covers 16 residues. V dropped 4 bases and J dropped 2; count of bases not matched to a gene: 7. Germline lookup yields CDR1 SGHRS and CDR2 YFSETQ. CDR3 residues: CASSLSGSLAYNEQFF. The CDR3 DNA follows: TGCGCCAGCAGCCTTAGCGGGAGTTTGGCCTACAATGAGCAGTTCTTC.

This clone was seen a single time. This chain uses TRBV14 with TRBJ2-7, with 9 bases identical to TRBD1. From germline, CDR1 is SGHDN and CDR2 FVKESK. V lost 4 bases and J lost 2; bases outside the gene matches: 9. The CDR3 is 16 residues long. The DNA for the CDR3 is TGTGCCAGCAGCCGGATACCGGGACAGGGTACCTACGAGCAGTACTTC. The encoded protein is CASSRIPGQGTYEQYF.

The rearrangement uses TRBV5-6 and TRBJ1-1, with no clear D. In germline, CDR1 is SGHDT, CDR2 YYEEEE. The CDR3 spans 13 residues. V was trimmed by 0 bases and J by 3 bases, leaving 6 bases between them. CDR3 nucleotide sequence: TGTGCCAGCAGCTTGGGCGGTCACACTGAAGCTTTCTTT. Translation: CASSLGGHTEAFF.

This chain connects TRBV5-4 to TRBJ2-7; 7 bases map to TRBD1. In germline, CDR1 is SGHNT, CDR2 YYREEE (reference sequence). V lost 7 bases to trimming and J lost 1 base; unmatched junction nucleotides: 11. CDR3 size: 15 residues. CDR3 amino acids: CASGLLPDRSYEQYF. CDR3 bases: TGTGCCAGCGGTCTGCTCCCGGACAGGTCCTACGAGCAGTACTTC.

The chain links TRBV19 to TRBJ2-3, with TRBD1 matching 10 bases. This CDR3 has 14 amino acids. Germline V gene data show CDR1 as LNHDA and CDR2 as SQIVND (reference sequence). Trimming removed 8 bases from V and 3 bases from J; junction bases left unmatched: 5. CDR3 sequence reads: CASRDRGLTDTQYF. CDR3 in DNA: TGTGCCAGTCGGGACAGGGGTTTAACAGATACGCAGTATTTT.

The rearrangement uses TRBV19 and TRBJ2-3; D gene ambiguous. This CDR3 comprises 14 residues. Germline-derived CDR1 and CDR2 are LNHDA and SQIVND (reference sequence). Trimming shortened V by 6 bases and J by 0 bases, and 10 bases separated the two germline ends. Here the CDR3 reads CASRPDISTDTQYF. As DNA, the CDR3 is TGTGCCAGTAGACCAGACATCAGCACAGATACGCAGTATTTT.

The chain combines TRBV7-2 with TRBJ1-3, with 7 bases aligning to TRBD1. J was trimmed by 0 bases and V by 5 bases; bases with no gene match: 7. From germline, CDR1 is SGHTA and CDR2 FQGNSA. This CDR3 has 16 amino acids. DNA of the CDR3: TGTGCCAGCAGCCCCCAGGGGGGCATCTCTGGAAACACCATATATTTT. Its protein is CASSPQGGISGNTIYF.

The V call is TRBV4-3, the J call TRBJ2-1; the match to TRBD1 covers 8 bases. CDR3 length: 13 amino acids. Germline CDR1 is LGHNA and CDR2 is YSLEER. V lost 2 bases, J lost 14 bases, and 8 bases stayed unmatched. Here the CDR3 reads CASSQTATGVKFF. CDR3 sequence (DNA): TGCGCCAGCAGCCAAACGGCGACAGGGGTTAAGTTCTTC.

The chain has TRBV6-1 and TRBJ1-2; weak D call: TRBD1 (6 bases). V was pared by 4 bases and J by 8 bases, with 11 bases between. Germline loops: CDR1 MNHNS, CDR2 SASEGT. The CDR3 extends over 12 amino acids. This chain's CDR3 is CASSGRGWGYTF. The CDR3 DNA is TGTGCCAGCAGTGGCAGGGGTTGGGGCTACACCTTC.

The table lists this clone with a count of one. The chain links TRBV7-2 to TRBJ2-2; 10 bases are shared with TRBD2. This CDR3 is 16 amino acids long. From germline, CDR1 is SGHTA and CDR2 FQGNSA. V shed 5 bases and J 7 bases; nucleotides not matched to a gene: 10. CDR3 coding DNA: TGTGCCAGCAGCGCCTCAAGCGGGGGGGCGAGCGGGGAGCTGTTTTTT. It yields the protein CASSASSGGASGELFF.

The chain uses TRBV4-2 and TRBJ2-7, with TRBD2 matching 10 bases. Germline CDR1 reads LGHNA; CDR2 reads YNFKEQ. This CDR3 is built from 17 residues. J lost 0 bases, V lost 4 bases, and 9 bases had no gene match. CDR3 region: CASSRPTGTSASYEQYF. The CDR3 bases are TGTGCCAGCAGCCGCCCGACCGGGACTAGCGCCTCCTACGAGCAGTACTTC.

V is TRBV7-3 and J is TRBJ1-2; 9 bases map to TRBD1. The CDR3 covers 13 residues. CDR1 and CDR2 from the germline V gene are SGHTA and FQGTGA. The V and J ends lost 5 bases and 8 bases, in that order; junction bases with no gene match: 6. This CDR3 reads CASSRDREEGYTF. The CDR3 coding sequence is TGTGCCAGCAGCCGGGACAGGGAAGAAGGCTACACCTTC.

The chain carries TRBV27 and TRBJ2-7; weak D call: TRBD2 (6 bases). There are 13 residues in the CDR3. The V end lost 6 bases, the J end lost 4 bases, and 13 bases lay between the germline ends. CDR1 is MNHEY, CDR2 SMNVEV, per germline (reference sequence). CDR3 in amino acids: CASRTGGTYEQYF. The CDR3 DNA follows: TGTGCCAGCAGAACTGGCGGGACTTACGAGCAGTACTTC.

The sample holds one count of this clone. In nucleotides, the CDR3 is TGCGCCAGCAGCTTTGAGGGGACAGGGATTTTGAACACTGAAGCTTTCTTT. Protein sequence: CASSFEGTGILNTEAFF. The V call is TRBV5-1, the J call TRBJ1-1; 9 bases are a match to TRBD1. From germline, CDR1 is SGHRS and CDR2 YFSETQ. The CDR3 sequence is 17 residues long. With V trimmed by 2 bases and J by 0 bases, 8 bases remained unmatched. Together with reference TRBV5-1 and TRBJ1-1, the CDR3 gives the full variable domain: KAGVTQTPRYLIKTRGQQVTLSCSPISGHRSVSWYQQTPGQGLQFLFEYFSETQRNKGNFPGRFSGRQFSNSRSEMNVSTLELGDSALYLCASSFEGTGILNTEAFFGQGTRLTVV.

The V call is TRBV27, the J call TRBJ2-5; TRBD2 agrees at 7 bases. The assigned J gene may be wrong: the sequence end matches TRBJ2-7 better. The CDR3 extends over 18 amino acids. The V gene's germline CDR1 is MNHEY and CDR2 SMNVEV (reference sequence). CDR3 coding DNA: TGTGCCAGCAGTTTAACACGTTGGGGGGGTAGGGCAACCTACGAGCAGTACTTC. Its translation is CASSLTRWGGRATYEQYF.

This rearrangement joins TRBV6-1 to TRBJ1-1, with TRBD1 as a possible D gene (6 bases). The CDR3 has 15 amino acids. V lost 5 bases to trimming and J lost 1 base, with 14 bases between them. Germline values: CDR1 MNHNS, CDR2 SASEGT. The CDR3 protein is CASSLNRVQNTEAFF. The CDR3 DNA is TGTGCCAGCAGTTTGAACAGGGTTCAGAACACTGAAGCTTTCTTT.

This clone was recorded a few times. The chain's CDR3 is CASSLVSLAGDYEQYF. As DNA, the CDR3 is TGTGCCAGCAGCTTAGTCTCACTAGCGGGGGACTACGAGCAGTACTTC. This sequence joins TRBV11-2 and TRBJ2-7, with 11 bases fitting TRBD2. J was trimmed by 3 bases and V by 1 base; bases with no gene match: 5. Germline values: CDR1 SGHAT, CDR2 FQNNGV. The CDR3 totals 16 residues. The full variable domain, its missing parts supplied by reference TRBV11-2 and TRBJ2-7, is EAGVAQSPRYKIIEKRQSVAFWCNPISGHATLYWYQQILGQGPKLLIQFQNNGVVDDSQLPKDRFSAERLKGVDSTLKIQPAKLEDSAVYLCASSLVSLAGDYEQYFGPGTRLTVT.

This clone has just a few counts. V gene TRBV7-9 combines with J gene TRBJ1-1, with D maybe TRBD1 (5 bases). The CDR3 runs 15 residues. With 3 bases removed from V and 2 bases from J, the gap between germline ends came to 13 bases. The germline V gene encodes CDR1 SEHNR and CDR2 FQNEAQ (reference sequence). CDR3 sequence (DNA): TGTGCCAGCAGCTTGTCAGGGTCGGTAAACACTGAAGCTTTCTTT. It yields the protein CASSLSGSVNTEAFF.

The rearrangement joins TRBV7-2 to TRBJ1-6; D call uncertain. The CDR3 totals 12 residues. With 2 bases removed from V and 9 bases from J, the gap between germline ends came to 5 bases. From germline, CDR1 is SGHTA and CDR2 FQGNSA. In nucleotides, the CDR3 is TGTGCCAGCAGCTTATCTAGTTCACCCCTCCACTTT. Translated, it gives CASSLSSSPLHF. The full variable domain, its missing parts supplied by reference TRBV7-2 and TRBJ1-6, is GAGVSQSPSNKVTEKGKDVELRCDPISGHTALYWYRQSLGQGLEFLIYFQGNSAPDKSGLPSDRFSAERTGGSVSTLTIQRTQQEDSAVYLCASSLSSSPLHFGNGTRLTVT.

The CDR3 sequence: CASSKKPSPNYGYTF. The CDR3 DNA follows: TGTGCCAGTAGTAAAAAACCGAGTCCCAACTATGGCTACACCTTC. J is TRBJ1-2 and V is TRBV19; D gene uncertain. The CDR3 sequence is 15 residues long. Germline CDR1 LNHDA, CDR2 SQIVND (reference sequence). The V end lost 4 bases, the J end lost 2 bases, and 14 bases lay between the germline ends.

The gene calls are TRBV13 and TRBJ1-2; TRBD1 aligns across 7 bases. Germline V gene sequence: CDR1 PRHDT, CDR2 FYEKMQ (reference sequence). V shed 6 bases, J shed 7 bases, and the junction held 8 bases outside the gene matches. The CDR3 runs to 13 residues. The CDR3 reads CASRPQGPGGYTF. In DNA form, the CDR3 reads TGTGCCAGCAGACCACAGGGGCCCGGTGGCTACACCTTC.